Listed below are T cell receptor beta chains from one sample, sequenced in a study of T-cell reconstitution after alpha-beta-depleted transplantation in children. TCRdb reanalysed the PCR reads using MiXCR and keeps one entry per CDR3 protein. Of 640,000 or so distinct CDR3 sequences listed, approximately 16% are singletons. The input for sequencing was PBMCs from the stem cell graft donor, taken from the stem cell graft. These receptors originate from a human donor who donated a stem cell graft to a child with acute myeloid leukemia. CDR3s include the opening cysteine and the closing phenylalanine or tryptophan. D genes are given only for firm matches. Not all rows give a size; the values are once, few, many and, for expanded clones, a class.

D: NA
V: TRBV7-9
J: TRBJ2-5
size: few
CDR3: CASSTRYPGGEETQYF
DNA: TGTGCCAGCAGCACCCGCTACCCAGGCGGGGAAGAGACCCAGTACTTC

D: TRBD1
V: TRBV7-2
J: TRBJ1-4
size: NA
CDR3: CASSLTGTGGNYEKLFF
DNA: TGTGCCAGCAGCTTAACCGGGACAGGAGGGAATTATGAAAAACTGTTTTTT

D: NA
V: TRBV20-1
J: TRBJ1-2
size: NA
CDR3: CSARDPRGPLYGYTF
DNA: TGCAGTGCTAGAGATCCCCGGGGACCCCTCTATGGCTACACCTTC

D: TRBD1
V: TRBV9
J: TRBJ2-1
size: few
CDR3: CASSSGTGSFNEQFF
DNA: TGTGCCAGCAGCTCCGGGACAGGGAGTTTCAATGAGCAGTTCTTC

D: NA
V: TRBV7-8
J: TRBJ2-3
size: NA
CDR3: CASRYLSGFTDTQYF
DNA: TGTGCCAGCAGGTACCTTAGCGGATTCACAGATACGCAGTATTTT

D: NA
V: TRBV27
J: TRBJ1-4
size: few
CDR3: CASSLGMTTNEKLFF
DNA: TGTGCCAGCAGTTTGGGGATGACAACTAATGAAAAACTGTTTTTT

D: NA
V: TRBV7-2
J: TRBJ1-6
size: many
CDR3: CASSLRQGNNSPLHF
DNA: TGTGCCAGCAGCTTAAGGCAGGGTAACAATTCACCCCTCCACTTT

D: NA
V: TRBV30
J: TRBJ2-3
size: NA
CDR3: CAWSVGQGIGADTQYF
DNA: TGTGCCTGGAGTGTAGGGCAGGGAATTGGAGCAGATACGCAGTATTTT

D: NA
V: TRBV5-5
J: TRBJ1-1
size: few
CDR3: CASSFNSIGDTEAFF
DNA: TGTGCCAGCAGCTTTAATAGCATTGGGGACACTGAAGCTTTCTTT

D: NA
V: TRBV7-2
J: TRBJ1-2
size: many
CDR3: CASSSSQGVGYTF
DNA: TGTGCCAGCAGCTCATCTCAGGGAGTGGGCTACACCTTC

D: NA
V: TRBV30
J: TRBJ1-1
size: NA
CDR3: CAWKWRDLNTEAFF
DNA: TGTGCCTGGAAGTGGAGGGACCTTAACACTGAAGCTTTCTTT

D: NA
V: TRBV13
J: TRBJ2-1
size: few
CDR3: CASSSRGSPNNEQFF
DNA: TGTGCCAGCAGCTCCAGGGGTTCCCCTAACAATGAGCAGTTCTTC

D: NA
V: TRBV15
J: TRBJ2-3
size: NA
CDR3: CATSRDRTLNTDTQYF
DNA: TGTGCCACCAGCAGAGATCGGACTCTAAACACAGATACGCAGTATTTT

D: NA
V: TRBV7-2
J: TRBJ2-7
size: NA
CDR3: CASSLVGGTSSYEQCF
DNA: TGTGCCAGCAGCTTAGTCGGGGGCACAAGCTCCTACGAGCAGTGCTTC

D: NA
V: TRBV20-1
J: TRBJ2-5
size: many
CDR3: CSARDWAGAQETQYF
DNA: TGCAGTGCTAGAGATTGGGCAGGGGCCCAAGAGACCCAGTACTTC

D: NA
V: TRBV25-1
J: TRBJ2-5
size: NA
CDR3: CASGRKVGEETQYF
DNA: TGTGCCAGCGGACGGAAGGTGGGGGAAGAGACCCAGTACTTC

D: TRBD2
V: TRBV24-1
J: TRBJ2-1
size: NA
CDR3: CATGPTRGDLNEQFF
DNA: TGTGCCACTGGCCCCACGCGGGGGGATCTTAATGAGCAGTTCTTC

D: NA
V: TRBV18
J: TRBJ2-5
size: NA
CDR3: CASSPSGIETQYF
DNA: TGTGCCAGCTCACCTAGCGGAATTGAGACCCAGTACTTC

D: TRBD1
V: TRBV20-1
J: TRBJ2-1
size: NA
CDR3: CSASSGTAYNEQFF
DNA: TGCAGTGCTAGCTCCGGGACAGCCTACAATGAGCAGTTCTTC

D: NA
V: TRBV20-1
J: TRBJ2-2
size: many
CDR3: CSASIGGPGLGELFF
DNA: TGCAGTGCTAGCATCGGGGGGCCCGGGTTAGGGGAGCTGTTTTTT

D: NA
V: TRBV24-1
J: TRBJ1-1
size: few
CDR3: CATGTGEGTEAFF
DNA: TGTGCCACCGGTACAGGTGAGGGGACTGAAGCTTTCTTT

D: TRBD1
V: TRBV29-1
J: TRBJ1-1
size: many
CDR3: CSVPGGSGGGTEAFF
DNA: TGCAGCGTCCCGGGTGGGTCAGGGGGCGGCACTGAAGCTTTCTTT

D: NA
V: TRBV5-1
J: TRBJ1-3
size: many
CDR3: CASSLDGGPGNTIYF
DNA: TGCGCCAGCAGCTTGGACGGGGGGCCTGGAAACACCATATATTTT

D: TRBD1
V: TRBV4-1
J: TRBJ1-2
size: NA
CDR3: CASSHRQGYGYTF
DNA: TGCGCCAGCAGCCACCGACAGGGCTATGGCTACACCTTC

D: NA
V: TRBV6-5
J: TRBJ2-5
size: few
CDR3: CASSYRDRQETQYF
DNA: TGTGCCAGCAGTTATCGAGATCGCCAAGAGACCCAGTACTTC

D: TRBD2
V: TRBV4-1
J: TRBJ2-1
size: few
CDR3: CASSREGHEQFF
DNA: TGCGCCAGCAGCCGGGAGGGCCATGAGCAGTTCTTC

D: NA
V: TRBV12-3/TRBV12-4
J: TRBJ1-2
size: few
CDR3: CASSLHSRDGYTF
DNA: TGTGCCAGCAGTTTACACAGCCGAGATGGCTACACCTTC

D: NA
V: TRBV20-1
J: TRBJ2-5
size: few
CDR3: CSARDHRRGQETQYF
DNA: TGCAGTGCTAGAGATCATAGAAGGGGCCAAGAGACCCAGTACTTC

D: NA
V: TRBV20-1
J: TRBJ1-1
size: many
CDR3: CSAKQGRMNTEAFF
DNA: TGCAGTGCTAAACAGGGACGCATGAACACTGAAGCTTTCTTT

D: NA
V: TRBV28
J: TRBJ1-4
size: NA
CDR3: CASSRTTGLFTEKLFF
DNA: TGTGCCAGCAGTCGAACTACAGGGCTCTTTACCGAAAAACTGTTTTTT

D: NA
V: TRBV20-1
J: TRBJ2-7
size: many
CDR3: CSASSGAGGNEQYF
DNA: TGCAGTGCTTCCTCGGGGGCCGGGGGGAACGAGCAGTACTTC

D: TRBD2
V: TRBV7-2
J: TRBJ2-1
size: NA
CDR3: CASSLSLAGGRQQFF
DNA: TGTGCCAGCAGCTTATCACTAGCGGGGGGGCGCCAGCAGTTCTTC

D: NA
V: TRBV4-3
J: TRBJ1-1
size: NA
CDR3: CASSQGRSWGTNTEAFF
DNA: TGCGCCAGCAGCCAAGGCCGATCCTGGGGGACTAACACTGAAGCTTTCTTT

D: TRBD1
V: TRBV7-9
J: TRBJ2-1
size: NA
CDR3: CASTARTGSYNEQFF
DNA: TGTGCTTCTACCGCCCGGACAGGATCCTACAATGAGCAGTTCTTC

D: NA
V: TRBV5-4
J: TRBJ2-1
size: many
CDR3: CASSPWGPSSYNEQFF
DNA: TGTGCCAGCAGCCCTTGGGGGCCCAGCTCCTACAATGAGCAGTTCTTC

D: NA
V: TRBV12-3/TRBV12-4
J: TRBJ2-7
size: many
CDR3: CASSSGGSYLYEQYF
DNA: TGTGCCAGCAGTTCCGGAGGCAGTTACCTCTACGAGCAGTACTTC

D: TRBD1
V: TRBV7-8
J: TRBJ1-5
size: few
CDR3: CASSIGGIGQPQHF
DNA: TGTGCCAGCAGCATAGGGGGCATCGGTCAGCCCCAGCATTTT